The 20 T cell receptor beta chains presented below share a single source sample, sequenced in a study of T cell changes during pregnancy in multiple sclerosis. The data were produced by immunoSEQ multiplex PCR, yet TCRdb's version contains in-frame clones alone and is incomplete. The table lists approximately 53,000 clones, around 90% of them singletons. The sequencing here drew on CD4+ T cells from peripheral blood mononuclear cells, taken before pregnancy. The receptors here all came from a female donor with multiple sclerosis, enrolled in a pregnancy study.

The CDR3 region has the DNA TGCGCCAGCAGCTTACGGCAGCCCCAGCATTTT. This encodes CASSLRQPQHF. The V and J genes are TRBV5-1 and TRBJ1-5; the D is unclear. V was pared by 2 bases and J by 7 bases, with 4 bases between. CDR1 is SGHRS, CDR2 YFSETQ, per germline. This CDR3 has 11 amino acids. Full variable domain (remainder filled in from reference TRBV5-1 and TRBJ1-5): KAGVTQTPRYLIKTRGQQVTLSCSPISGHRSVSWYQQTPGQGLQFLFEYFSETQRNKGNFPGRFSGRQFSNSRSEMNVSTLELGDSALYLCASSLRQPQHFGDGTRLSIL.

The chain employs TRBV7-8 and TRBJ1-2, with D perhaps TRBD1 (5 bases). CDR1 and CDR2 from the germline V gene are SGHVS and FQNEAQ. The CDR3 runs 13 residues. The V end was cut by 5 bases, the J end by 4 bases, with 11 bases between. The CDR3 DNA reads TGTGCCAGCAGCGTTTACGGGGGCTATGGCTACACCTTC. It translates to CASSVYGGYGYTF.

The CDR3: CASTRSGRVDTQYF. The CDR3 DNA follows: TGTGCCAGCACCCGGAGCGGGAGGGTAGATACGCAGTATTTT. V gene TRBV6-6 combines with J gene TRBJ2-3; TRBD2 aligns across 10 bases. CDR3 length: 14 residues. Germline V lookup: CDR1 MNHNY, CDR2 SVGAGI (reference sequence). V trimming: 7 bases; J trimming: 5 bases; junction bases outside the gene matches: 6.

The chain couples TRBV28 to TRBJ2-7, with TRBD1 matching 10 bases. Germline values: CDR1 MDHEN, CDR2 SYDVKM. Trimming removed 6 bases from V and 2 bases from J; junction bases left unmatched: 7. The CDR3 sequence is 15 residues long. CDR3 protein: CASRFAGTGAYEQYF. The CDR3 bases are TGTGCCAGCAGATTTGCCGGGACAGGGGCCTACGAGCAGTACTTC.

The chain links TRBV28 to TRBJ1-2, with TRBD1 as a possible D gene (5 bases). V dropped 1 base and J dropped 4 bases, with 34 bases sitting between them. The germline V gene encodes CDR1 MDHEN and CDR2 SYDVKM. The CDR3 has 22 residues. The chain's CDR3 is CASSLSALGYGPGERRTYGYTF. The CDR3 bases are TGTGCCAGCAGTTTATCTGCCCTTGGGTATGGACCGGGGGAGCGACGCACCTATGGCTACACCTTC.

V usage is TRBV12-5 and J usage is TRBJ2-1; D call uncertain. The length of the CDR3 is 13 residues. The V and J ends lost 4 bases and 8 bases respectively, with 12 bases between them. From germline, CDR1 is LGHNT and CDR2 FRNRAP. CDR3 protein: CASGSLLLHEQFF. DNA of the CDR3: TGTGCTAGTGGTTCCCTTCTCCTTCATGAGCAGTTCTTC.

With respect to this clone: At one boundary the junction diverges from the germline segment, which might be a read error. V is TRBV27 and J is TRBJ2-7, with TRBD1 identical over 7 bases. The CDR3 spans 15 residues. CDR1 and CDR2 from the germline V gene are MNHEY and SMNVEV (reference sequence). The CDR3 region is CASSLWAGGSYEQYF. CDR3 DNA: TGTGCCAGCAGCTTATGGGCAGGGGGCTCCTACGAGCAGTACTTC.

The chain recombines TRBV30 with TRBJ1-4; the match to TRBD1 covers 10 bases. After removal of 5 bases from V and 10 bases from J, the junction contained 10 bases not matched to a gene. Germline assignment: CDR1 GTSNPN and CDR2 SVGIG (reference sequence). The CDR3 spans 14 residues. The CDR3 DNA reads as TGTGCCTGGGGTTCCGGGACAGGGGCCGGAAAACTGTTTTTT. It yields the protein CAWGSGTGAGKLFF. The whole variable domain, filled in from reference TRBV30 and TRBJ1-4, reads SQTIHQWPATLVQPVGSPLSLECTVEGTSNPNLYWYRQAAGRGLQLLFYSVGIGQISSEVPQNLSASRPQDRQFILSSKKLLLSDSGFYLCAWGSGTGAGKLFFGSGTQLSVL.

The CDR3 is CASSSSHVTGVIYEQYF. The CDR3 nucleotides are TGTGCCAGCAGTTCGTCCCACGTCACAGGGGTGATCTACGAGCAGTACTTC. This chain links TRBV27 with TRBJ2-7; 7 nucleotides line up with TRBD1. V trimming: 4 bases; J trimming: 3 bases; junction bases outside the gene matches: 15. Germline V gene lookup returns CDR1 MNHEY and CDR2 SMNVEV (reference sequence). This CDR3 is built from 17 residues.

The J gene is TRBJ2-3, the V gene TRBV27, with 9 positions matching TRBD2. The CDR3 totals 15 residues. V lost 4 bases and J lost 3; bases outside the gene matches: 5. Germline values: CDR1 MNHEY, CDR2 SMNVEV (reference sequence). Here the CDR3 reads CASSSSLAGTDTQYF. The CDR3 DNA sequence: TGTGCCAGCAGTTCTAGCCTAGCGGGGACAGATACGCAGTATTTT.

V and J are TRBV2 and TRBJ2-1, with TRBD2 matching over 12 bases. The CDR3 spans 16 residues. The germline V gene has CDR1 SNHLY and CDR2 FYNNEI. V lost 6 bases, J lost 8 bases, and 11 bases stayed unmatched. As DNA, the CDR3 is TGTGCCAGCAGGGACTCTAGCGGGAGGGCCGAGCATGAGCAGTTCTTC. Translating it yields CASRDSSGRAEHEQFF.

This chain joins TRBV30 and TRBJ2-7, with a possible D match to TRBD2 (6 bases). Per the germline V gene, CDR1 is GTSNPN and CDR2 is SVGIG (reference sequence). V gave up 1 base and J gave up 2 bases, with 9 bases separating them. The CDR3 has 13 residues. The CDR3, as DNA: TGTGCCTGGAGTGGGGCGGGACCCTACGAGCAGTACTTC. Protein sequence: CAWSGAGPYEQYF.

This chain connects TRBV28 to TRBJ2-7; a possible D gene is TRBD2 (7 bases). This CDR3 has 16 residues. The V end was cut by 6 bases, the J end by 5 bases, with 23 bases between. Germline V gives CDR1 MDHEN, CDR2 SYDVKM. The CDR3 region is CASRVGGAPRVDEQYF. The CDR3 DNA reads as TGTGCCAGCAGGGTAGGGGGGGCGCCTCGGGTCGACGAGCAGTACTTC.

The CDR3 loop is CASSTLAGVYEQYF. CDR3 coding DNA: TGTGCCAGCAGCACACTAGCGGGAGTGTACGAGCAGTACTTC. This chain connects TRBV7-2 to TRBJ2-7, with 11 bases aligning to TRBD2. V dropped 5 bases and J dropped 4; count of bases not matched to a gene: 4. The CDR3 loop spans 14 amino acids. Germline V lookup: CDR1 SGHTA, CDR2 FQGNSA.

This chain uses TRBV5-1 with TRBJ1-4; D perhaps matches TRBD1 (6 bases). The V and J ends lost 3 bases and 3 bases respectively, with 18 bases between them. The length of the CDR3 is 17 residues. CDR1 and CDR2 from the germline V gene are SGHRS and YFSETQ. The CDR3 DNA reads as TGCGCCAGCAGCTATTACGGACTGGACAGACCTAATGAAAAACTGTTTTTT. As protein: CASSYYGLDRPNEKLFF. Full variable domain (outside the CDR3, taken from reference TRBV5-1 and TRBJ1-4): KAGVTQTPRYLIKTRGQQVTLSCSPISGHRSVSWYQQTPGQGLQFLFEYFSETQRNKGNFPGRFSGRQFSNSRSEMNVSTLELGDSALYLCASSYYGLDRPNEKLFFGSGTQLSVL.

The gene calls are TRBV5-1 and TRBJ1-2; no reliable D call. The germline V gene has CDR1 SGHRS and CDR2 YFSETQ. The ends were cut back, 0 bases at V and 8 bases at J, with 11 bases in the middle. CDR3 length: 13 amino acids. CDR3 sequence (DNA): TGCGCCAGCAGCTTGGTAGAGGGCCACGGCTACACCTTC. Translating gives CASSLVEGHGYTF. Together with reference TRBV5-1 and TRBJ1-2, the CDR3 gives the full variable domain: KAGVTQTPRYLIKTRGQQVTLSCSPISGHRSVSWYQQTPGQGLQFLFEYFSETQRNKGNFPGRFSGRQFSNSRSEMNVSTLELGDSALYLCASSLVEGHGYTFGSGTRLTVV.

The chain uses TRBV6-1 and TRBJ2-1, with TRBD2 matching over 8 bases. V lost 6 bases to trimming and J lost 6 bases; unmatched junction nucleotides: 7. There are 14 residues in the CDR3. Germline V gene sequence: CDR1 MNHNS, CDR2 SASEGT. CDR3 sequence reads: CASRSGSRGNEQFF. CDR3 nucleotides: TGTGCCAGCAGGAGCGGGAGTAGGGGCAATGAGCAGTTCTTC.

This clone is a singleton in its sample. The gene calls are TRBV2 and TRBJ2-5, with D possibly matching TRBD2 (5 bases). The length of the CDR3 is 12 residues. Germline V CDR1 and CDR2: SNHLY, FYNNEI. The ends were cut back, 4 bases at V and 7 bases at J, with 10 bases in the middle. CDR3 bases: TGTGCCAGCAGTGTGAGGGAAGGGACCCAGTACTTC. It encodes CASSVREGTQYF.

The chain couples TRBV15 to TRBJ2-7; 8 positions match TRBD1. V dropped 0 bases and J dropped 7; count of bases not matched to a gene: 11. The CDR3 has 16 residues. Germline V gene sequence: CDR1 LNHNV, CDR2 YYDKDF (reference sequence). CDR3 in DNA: TGTGCCACCAGCAGAGAAAGAAGGACAGGGACGGGAGAGCAGTACTTC. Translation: CATSRERRTGTGEQYF.

The CDR3 DNA reads as TGTGCCAGCAGCCTAGGGACAGGGGGTTTGAAGCAGTACTTC. It yields the protein CASSLGTGGLKQYF. V gene TRBV7-9 combines with J gene TRBJ2-7, with 11 bases aligning to TRBD1. V trimming: 5 bases; J trimming: 8 bases; junction bases outside the gene matches: 8. This CDR3 region has 14 residues. Germline V gene sequence: CDR1 SEHNR, CDR2 FQNEAQ (reference sequence).